The 8 T cell receptor beta chains presented below share a single source sample, sequenced in a study of shared clonotypes between healthy human individuals. Data came from immunoSEQ multiplex PCR; TCRdb stores just in-frame clones and leaves some out. Here the sample spans 2 million to 2.5 million clones, around 95% being singletons. The sequenced material came from naive CD4+ T cells sorted from blood. The subset is: CD45RA+ positively selected. These TCRs come from a man aged 18 to 30 in good health.

The V and J genes are TRBV7-9 and TRBJ2-3; no reliable D call. CDR1 SEHNR and CDR2 FQNEAQ come from the germline V gene (reference sequence). The CDR3 has 15 amino acids. Trimming stripped 1 base from V and 6 bases from J, with 14 bases between. This CDR3 is CASSLVLGKVDTQYF. The CDR3 nucleotides are TGTGCCAGCAGCTTAGTACTGGGGAAAGTGGATACGCAGTATTTT.

V is TRBV6-5 and J is TRBJ2-1; weak D call: TRBD2 (6 bases). The V gene lost 0 bases and the J gene lost 9 bases, with 15 bases spanning the gap. Germline V gene data show CDR1 as MNHEY and CDR2 as SVGAGI. The CDR3 covers 15 residues. The CDR3 loop reads CASSYSPGTGPEQFF. The CDR3, as DNA: TGTGCCAGCAGTTACTCACCCGGGACTGGCCCTGAGCAGTTCTTC.

The V call is TRBV6-5, the J call TRBJ2-7; 9 positions match TRBD2. After removal of 5 bases from V and 4 bases from J, the junction contained 6 bases not matched to a gene. CDR1 is MNHEY and CDR2 is SVGAGI in the germline V gene. This CDR3 has 14 residues. CDR3 region: CASSRSGSQYEQYF. The CDR3, as DNA: TGTGCCAGCAGTCGTAGCGGGAGCCAATACGAGCAGTACTTC.

The chain is built from TRBV5-1 and TRBJ2-7, with D tentatively TRBD1 or TRBD2 (5 bases each). Germline V gene data show CDR1 as SGHRS and CDR2 as YFSETQ. V lost 0 bases to trimming and J lost 4 bases, with 11 bases between them. This CDR3 has 14 residues. The CDR3 spells CASSLGGMEYEQYF. Written as DNA, the CDR3 is TGCGCCAGCAGCTTGGGGGGGATGGAGTACGAGCAGTACTTC.

The V call is TRBV6-1, the J call TRBJ1-3, with a possible D match to TRBD1 (6 bases). Looked up from germline, CDR1 is MNHNS and CDR2 is SASEGT. This CDR3 contains 13 residues. V lost 5 bases, J lost 4 bases, and 9 bases lay in between. The CDR3 loop reads CASSRTGGNTIYF. In DNA form, the CDR3 reads TGTGCCAGCAGTAGAACAGGGGGAAACACCATATATTTT.

In this sample, this clone turned up once. The J gene is TRBJ2-7, the V gene TRBV30; no firm D call. CDR1 is GTSNPN and CDR2 is SVGIG in the germline V gene (reference sequence). With 0 bases removed from V and 2 bases from J, the gap between germline ends came to 8 bases. The CDR3 spans 13 residues. The CDR3 sequence is CAWSVFETYEQYF. In DNA form, the CDR3 reads TGTGCCTGGAGTGTATTTGAGACCTACGAGCAGTACTTC.

This CDR3 reads CASSLAVGETQYF. As DNA, the CDR3 is TGTGCCAGCTCACTAGCCGTTGGGGAGACCCAGTACTTC. This chain connects TRBV18 to TRBJ2-5, with D hard to call. V was shortened by 4 bases and J by 5 bases, with 11 bases between the two germline ends. The length of the CDR3 is 13 residues. CDR1 is KGHSH and CDR2 is LQKENI in the germline V gene.

As DNA, the CDR3 is TGTGCCAGCAGTTACTCGGCGGGGTCCCCTTTCTACGAGCAGTACTTC. Translation gives CASSYSAGSPFYEQYF. The V and J genes are TRBV6-5 and TRBJ2-7; weak D call: TRBD2 (6 bases). Per the germline V gene, CDR1 is MNHEY and CDR2 is SVGAGI. This CDR3 has 16 residues. V was clipped by 0 bases and J by 3 bases, with 15 bases between them.